This T cell receptor (beta chain) came from a study of tumor and adjacent non-tumor tissue in lung cancer. No cell sorting was done before RNA was extracted from the tissue. General study findings and limits: Top 100 clones took a larger repertoire share in normal lung.

The V and J ends lost 5 bases and 5 bases respectively, with 16 bases between them. This CDR3 comprises 15 residues. From germline, CDR1 is SEHNR and CDR2 FQNEAQ (reference sequence). This clonotype is labeled as medium-sized. The antigen is unknown. The library came from three nested PCR rounds adapted from ARM-PCR protocols. TCRdb analysed the multiplex PCR reads with MiXCR anew, one entry per CDR3 protein. The table records about 110,000 distinct CDR3 sequences, under 90% of them present only once. The material sequenced was lung tumor tissue. This clonotype was obtained from a man aged 70-80 years with non-small cell lung cancer. The J gene is TRBJ2-1, the V gene TRBV7-9; D tentatively fits TRBD1 or TRBD2 (6 bases each). In nucleotides, the CDR3 is TGTGCCAGCAGCCCCTCCGGGGGCGGAAACAATGAGCAGTTCTTC. Protein product: CASSPSGGGNNEQFF.